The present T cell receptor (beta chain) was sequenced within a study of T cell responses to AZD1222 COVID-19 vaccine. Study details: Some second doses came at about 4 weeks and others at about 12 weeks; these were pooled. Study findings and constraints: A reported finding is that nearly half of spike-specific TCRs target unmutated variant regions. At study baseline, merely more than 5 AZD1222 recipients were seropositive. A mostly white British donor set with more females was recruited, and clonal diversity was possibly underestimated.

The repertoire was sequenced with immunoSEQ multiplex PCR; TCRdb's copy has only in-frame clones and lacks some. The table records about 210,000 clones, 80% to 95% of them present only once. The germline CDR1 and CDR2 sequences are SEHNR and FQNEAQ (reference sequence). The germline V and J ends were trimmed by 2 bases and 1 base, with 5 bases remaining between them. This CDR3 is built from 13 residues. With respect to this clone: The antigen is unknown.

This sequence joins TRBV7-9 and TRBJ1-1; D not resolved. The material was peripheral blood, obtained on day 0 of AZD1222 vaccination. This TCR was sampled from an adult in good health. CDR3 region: CASSLLRNTEAFF. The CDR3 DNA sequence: TGTGCCAGCAGCTTATTAAGGAACACTGAAGCTTTCTTT.